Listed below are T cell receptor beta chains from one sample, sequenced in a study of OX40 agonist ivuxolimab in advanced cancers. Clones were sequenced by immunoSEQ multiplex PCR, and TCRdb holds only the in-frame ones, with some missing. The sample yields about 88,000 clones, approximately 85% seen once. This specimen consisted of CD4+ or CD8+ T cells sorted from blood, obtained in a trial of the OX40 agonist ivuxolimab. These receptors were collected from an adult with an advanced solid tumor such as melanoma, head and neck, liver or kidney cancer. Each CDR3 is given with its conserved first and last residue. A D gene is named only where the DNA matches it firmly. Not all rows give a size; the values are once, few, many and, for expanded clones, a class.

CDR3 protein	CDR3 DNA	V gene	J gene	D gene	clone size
CASSLLGDSNGINTEKLFF	TGCGCCAGCAGCTTGTTGGGGGACTCTAACGGGATTAACACCGAAAAACTGTTTTTT	TRBV5-1	TRBJ1-4	NA	NA
CASSFRGLSTDTQCF	TGTGCCAGCAGCTTCAGGGGGCTCAGCACAGATACGCAGTGTTTT	TRBV7-8	TRBJ2-3	TRBD1	NA
CASSSFTANYGYTF	TGTGCCAGCAGTTCCTTTACAGCGAACTATGGCTACACCTTC	TRBV6-6	TRBJ1-2	NA	NA
CASRPSTGHYGYTF	TGTGCCAGTCGACCTTCGACAGGACACTATGGCTACACCTTC	TRBV19	TRBJ1-2	NA	NA
CASSTQRLNEQYF	TGTGCCAGCAGCACTCAACGACTAAACGAGCAGTACTTC	TRBV11-2	TRBJ2-7	NA	once
CASSSRTGSNEKLFF	TGTGCCAGCAGCTCCCGGACAGGGAGTAATGAAAAACTGTTTTTT	TRBV7-2	TRBJ1-4	TRBD1	NA
CASSLANSPGGETQYF	TGTGCCAGCAGCTTGGCCAACTCTCCAGGGGGAGAGACCCAGTACTTC	TRBV5-4	TRBJ2-5	TRBD1	NA
CASSWTGNEQFF	TGTGCCAGCTCCTGGACAGGGAATGAGCAGTTCTTC	TRBV28	TRBJ2-1	TRBD1	NA
CASRLQETQYF	TGTGCCAGCAGACTACAAGAGACCCAGTACTTC	TRBV5-6	TRBJ2-5	NA	NA
CASLRENTGELFF	TGCGCCAGCTTGAGGGAGAACACCGGGGAGCTGTTTTTT	TRBV5-1	TRBJ2-2	NA	NA
CASSYGTASSYEQYF	TGCGCCAGCAGCTATGGGACGGCAAGCTCCTACGAGCAGTACTTC	TRBV4-3	TRBJ2-7	NA	NA
CASSWTVSGANVLTF	TGTGCCAGCAGCTGGACGGTCTCTGGGGCCAACGTCCTGACTTTC	TRBV5-8	TRBJ2-6	NA	NA
CASSYGFNTGELFF	TGTGCCAGCAGTTACGGATTCAACACCGGGGAGCTGTTTTTT	TRBV6-5	TRBJ2-2	NA	NA
CASSLALAANEQFF	TGTGCCAGCAGCTTAGCGCTAGCGGCCAATGAGCAGTTCTTC	TRBV7-2	TRBJ2-1	TRBD2	NA
CASRIRTGGSSLWTSAQGEQYF	TGTGCCAGCAGGATAAGGACAGGGGGCTCCTCACTCTGGACTAGCGCTCAGGGGGAGCAGTACTTC	TRBV28	TRBJ2-7	TRBD1	NA
CASSPTNGRLYEQYF	TGTGCCAGCAGCCCAACTAACGGGAGACTTTACGAGCAGTACTTC	TRBV7-2	TRBJ2-7	NA	NA
CASSDPGSGELFF	TGTGCCAGCAGCGACCCCGGGAGCGGGGAGCTGTTTTTT	TRBV9	TRBJ2-2	NA	NA
CASSRQGQWGLRSYNEQFF	TGTGCCAGCAGCCGACAGGGTCAGTGGGGCTTAAGGTCCTACAATGAGCAGTTCTTC	TRBV11-3	TRBJ2-1	TRBD1	NA
CASSESLTGNYEQYF	TGCGCCAGCAGTGAAAGCCTGACGGGGAACTACGAGCAGTACTTC	TRBV10-2	TRBJ2-7	NA	NA
CASRKPGSGQPQHF	TGTGCCAGCAGGAAACCAGGATCTGGGCAGCCCCAGCATTTT	TRBV28	TRBJ1-5	NA	NA
CASSLYSGGYNEQFF	TGCGCCAGCAGCTTGTATAGCGGGGGATACAATGAGCAGTTCTTC	TRBV5-1	TRBJ2-1	TRBD2	NA
CAISESKQAAEAFF	TGTGCCATCAGTGAGTCGAAACAGGCCGCTGAAGCTTTCTTT	TRBV10-3	TRBJ1-1	NA	NA
CASSPHIPGSGVDEQYF	TGTGCCAGCTCACCCCACATCCCCGGCTCAGGGGTTGACGAGCAGTACTTC	TRBV18	TRBJ2-7	NA	NA
CASGLDPRNTGELFF	TGTGCCAGTGGGCTGGACCCGCGAAACACCGGGGAGCTGTTTTTT	TRBV2	TRBJ2-2	NA	once
CASSLGASYEQYF	TGTGCCAGCAGCTTGGGAGCCTCCTACGAGCAGTACTTC	TRBV7-8	TRBJ2-7	NA	few
CASSRGSGRVRATDTQYF	TGTGCCAGCAGTCGAGGTAGCGGGAGGGTGAGGGCCACAGATACGCAGTATTTT	TRBV27	TRBJ2-3	TRBD2	NA
CASSIAGPSGNYEQYF	TGTGCCAGTAGTATAGCGGGACCCTCCGGGAACTACGAGCAGTACTTC	TRBV19	TRBJ2-7	NA	NA
CASSLLGLQEKLFF	TGTGCCAGCAGTTTATTGGGGCTCCAGGAAAAACTGTTTTTT	TRBV27	TRBJ1-4	NA	NA
CASSIASTALDEQYF	TGTGCCAGTAGTATAGCCTCGACAGCCCTTGACGAGCAGTACTTC	TRBV19	TRBJ2-7	NA	few
CASSLGGGPGNF	TGTGCCAGCAGCTTAGGAGGGGGCCCCGGTAACTTC	TRBV5-4	TRBJ2-4	NA	NA
CAISEPRGTQYF	TGTGCCATCAGTGAGCCCAGGGGGACCCAGTACTTC	TRBV10-3	TRBJ2-5	NA	NA
CASSKGAGNQPQHF	TGTGCCAGTAGTAAGGGGGCGGGCAATCAGCCCCAGCATTTT	TRBV19	TRBJ1-5	TRBD1	NA
CATSGGTYEQYF	TGCGCCACCTCAGGAGGCACGTACGAGCAGTACTTC	TRBV10-2	TRBJ2-7	NA	NA
CASSLGSASDKRETQYF	TGTGCCAGCAGCTTAGGCTCCGCAAGCGACAAGCGAGAGACCCAGTACTTC	TRBV7-9	TRBJ2-5	NA	NA
CASSQETGLLSTMGEQFF	TGCGCCAGCAGCCAAGAAACGGGACTACTTTCCACTATGGGTGAGCAGTTCTTC	TRBV4-1	TRBJ2-1	TRBD2	once
CASSLDEKLFF	TGCGCCAGCAGCTTGGATGAAAAACTGTTTTTT	TRBV5-1	TRBJ1-4	NA	NA
CASSVGDSYEQYF	TGTGCCAGCAGTGTCGGGGATTCCTACGAGCAGTACTTC	TRBV6-1	TRBJ2-7	NA	NA
CASSLAGGRYEQYF	TGTGCCAGCAGTTTAGCGGGAGGACGATACGAGCAGTACTTC	TRBV28	TRBJ2-7	TRBD2	NA
CASSSSGSSYEQYF	TGTGCCAGCAGTTCCAGCGGGAGCTCCTACGAGCAGTACTTC	TRBV6-5	TRBJ2-7	TRBD2	NA
CSARSGGSGELFF	TGCAGCGCGAGGTCGGGGGGATCCGGGGAGCTGTTTTTT	TRBV29-1	TRBJ2-2	TRBD2	once
CASSLIAGDGTADTQYF	TGTGCCAGCTCTCTAATAGCGGGAGATGGCACCGCTGATACGCAGTATTTT	TRBV18	TRBJ2-3	TRBD2	NA
CASSLRTSRGSYEQYF	TGTGCCAGCAGCTTAAGGACGTCGAGGGGCTCCTACGAGCAGTACTTC	TRBV7-9	TRBJ2-7	NA	NA
CASSLGNLGGSYEQYF	TGTGCCAGCTCACTAGGAAACCTAGGTGGCTCCTACGAGCAGTACTTC	TRBV18	TRBJ2-7	NA	NA
CASSTPGTGGALHEKLFF	TGTGCCAGCAGCACTCCCGGGACAGGGGGCGCGTTACATGAAAAACTGTTTTTT	TRBV7-6	TRBJ1-4	TRBD1	once
CASSTERYNEQFF	TGTGCCAGCAGCACCGAGAGATACAATGAGCAGTTCTTC	TRBV7-6	TRBJ2-1	NA	NA
CASSQGPLGVEQYF	TGCGCCAGCAGCCAAGGGCCCCTTGGTGTAGAGCAGTACTTC	TRBV4-1	TRBJ2-7	NA	few
CAPGGQPRTYTDTQYF	TGTGCTCCTGGAGGGCAGCCCAGAACTTACACAGATACGCAGTATTTT	TRBV21-1	TRBJ2-3	NA	NA